The T cell receptor beta chain under discussion was sequenced for a study of response to subunit inactivated influenza vaccine. TCRdb passed the RT-PCR reads through MiXCR, listing each CDR3 protein once. The sample gives 200,000 to 300,000 distinct CDR3 sequences, more than 10% of which show up once; under 10% is in the top ten. Germline loops: CDR1 SGHAT, CDR2 FQNNGV. V lost 8 bases to trimming and J lost 0 bases, with 16 bases between them. This CDR3 is 15 amino acids long. Study observations and caveats: There was a suggestion from the authors that each seasonal influenza vaccination recruits few new T cells.

In its sample, this clonotype was seen a few times. Antigen specificity is unknown. This receptor was identified in a man in his fifties who received an inactivated influenza vaccine. The material was non-naive T cells sorted from PBMCs, obtained approximately 15 days before vaccination. This chain uses TRBV11-2 with TRBJ1-1; D is perhaps TRBD1 (6 bases). CDR3 amino acids: CASRGDTIMNTEAFF. CDR3 in DNA: TGTGCCAGCCGAGGGGACACTATCATGAACACTGAAGCTTTCTTT.